These 28 T cell receptor beta chains originate from one sample sequenced in a study of T cells in Graves' hyperthyroidism and ophthalmopathy. The source material, RNA transcripts, was used to amplify TCR beta CDR3 regions. First-round RT-PCR targeting the TCR CDR3 was performed with the HTBI primer set. Each CDR3 protein gets one entry after TCRdb re-called the multiplex PCR reads with MiXCR. The sample contains around 340,000 distinct CDR3 sequences, about 20% of which appear only once. Sequencing input: blood. The receptors shown here come from a woman aged 50 to 65 with Graves' hyperthyroidism.

The CDR3 nucleotides are TGTGCCAGCTCCCTACAACCCCCCCCCAGGGAGCAGTACGTC. Encoded protein: CASSLQPPPREQYV. V usage is TRBV18 and J usage is TRBJ2-7, with D hard to call. Germline loops: CDR1 KGHSH, CDR2 LQKENI. V lost 6 bases to trimming and J lost 7 bases, with 19 bases between them. The CDR3 is made up of 14 amino acids.

This clonotype was found many times. The V call is TRBV3-1, the J call TRBJ2-5, with D tentatively TRBD1 or TRBD2 (6 bases each). The CDR3 has 13 residues. Germline V gives CDR1 LGHDT, CDR2 YNNKEL (reference sequence). V lost 1 base and J 5 bases, leaving 8 bases between the germline ends. CDR3 loop: CASSQGGGETQYF. In DNA, the CDR3 is TGTGCCAGCAGCCAAGGAGGGGGGGAGACCCAGTACTTC.

This clonotype was observed many times. This chain joins TRBV12-3 or TRBV12-4 and TRBJ2-1, with D possibly matching TRBD1 (6 bases). There are 15 residues in the CDR3. V lost 6 bases and J lost 3, with 15 bases in between. The CDR3 DNA reads as TGTGCCAGCAGGGGCCGGGACACTCGCTACAATGAGCAGTTCTTC. This codes for CASRGRDTRYNEQFF.

This clonotype came up many times. The rearrangement uses TRBV11-3 and TRBJ2-3; possible D gene TRBD2, 7 bases. Trimming stripped 4 bases from V and 0 bases from J, with 11 bases between. Germline V gives CDR1 SGHNT, CDR2 YENEEA. CDR3 length equals 15 residues. The CDR3 DNA sequence: TGTGCCAGCAGCTCCCCGGGGGGCAGCACAGATACGCAGTATTTT. Translating gives CASSSPGGSTDTQYF.

On this clonotype itself: Given a much more abundant clone one base away, this may be a read error. The chain has TRBV7-2 and TRBJ2-2; 11 nucleotides line up with TRBD2. The CDR3 has 17 residues. Per the germline V gene, CDR1 is SGHTA and CDR2 is FQGNSA. The CDR3 DNA reads TGTGCCAGCAGCTTTAGCGGGAGGGCCACGAACACCGGGGGGCTGTTTTTT. Encoded protein: CASSFSGRATNTGGLFF.

This clonotype came up a few times. The genes are TRBV28 and TRBJ2-2, with D unclear. Germline CDR1 MDHEN, CDR2 SYDVKM. The CDR3 spans 12 residues. Trimming stripped 2 bases from V and 8 bases from J, with 6 bases between. CDR3 nucleotides: TGTGCCAGCAGTTTAGGGATAGGGGAGCTGTTTTTT. Protein: CASSLGIGELFF. Based on the CDR3 plus reference TRBV28 and TRBJ2-2, the full variable domain is DVKVTQSSRYLVKRTGEKVFLECVQDMDHENMFWYRQDPGLGLRLIYFSYDVKMKEKGDIPEGYSVSREKKERFSLILESASTNQTSMYLCASSLGIGELFFGEGSRLTVL.

The chain carries TRBV2 and TRBJ1-2; TRBD1 might be the D (5 bases). Germline V CDR1 and CDR2: SNHLY, FYNNEI. V lost 7 bases and J lost 5, with 17 bases in between. The CDR3 contains 14 residues. CDR3 DNA: TGTGCCAGCACGGTAGGGGCCGGAGGGTATGGCTACACCTTC. Translating it yields CASTVGAGGYGYTF.

This clonotype has only a few counts. The chain links TRBV27 to TRBJ1-4; D possibly corresponds to TRBD1 (6 bases). CDR3 length equals 15 residues. In germline, CDR1 is MNHEY, CDR2 SMNVEV (reference sequence). Trimming removed 5 bases at V and 8 bases at J, with 18 bases between. This CDR3 reads CASSPRTVAREKLFF. Here the CDR3 DNA reads TGTGCCAGCAGTCCGCGGACAGTGGCGAGGGAAAAACTGTTTTTT.

The chain links TRBV5-6 to TRBJ2-1; a weak D match, TRBD2 (6 bases). The ends were cut back, 2 bases at V and 8 bases at J, with 11 bases in the middle. The CDR3 contains 13 residues. Germline V CDR1 and CDR2: SGHDT, YYEEEE. The CDR3 DNA follows: TGTGCCAGCAGCTTACTAGCTTCGGATGAGCAGTTCTTC. It yields the protein CASSLLASDEQFF.

This clonotype was seen a handful of times. This chain uses TRBV7-9 with TRBJ2-2; D might be TRBD1 (6 bases). Trimming pared 3 bases from V and 3 bases from J, leaving 11 bases between. Germline V CDR1 and CDR2: SEHNR, FQNEAQ (reference sequence). This CDR3 has 15 residues. CDR3 in amino acids: CASSFNSGDTGELFF. CDR3 nucleotide sequence: TGTGCCAGCAGCTTTAACTCAGGGGACACCGGGGAGCTGTTTTTT.

This clonotype showed up just a few times. The V call is TRBV9, the J call TRBJ2-1; D is unclear. The ends were cut back, 0 bases at V and 4 bases at J, with 14 bases in the middle. This CDR3 contains 16 residues. Germline CDR1 SGDLS, CDR2 YYNGEE. The CDR3 sequence is CASSVDPRWGYNEQFF. The CDR3 nucleotides read TGTGCCAGCAGCGTAGACCCTCGATGGGGATACAATGAGCAGTTCTTC.

V is TRBV11-2 and J is TRBJ2-5, with TRBD2 matching 16 bases. CDR3 length equals 19 residues. The V segment lost 5 bases and the J segment 0 bases; nucleotides outside the gene matches: 9. CDR1 and CDR2 from the germline V gene are SGHAT and FQNNGV. The CDR3 nucleotides are TGTGCCAGCAGCCAGGGGACTAGCGGGGGGGGAGAGTACCAAGAGACCCAGTACTTC. Amino acids: CASSQGTSGGGEYQETQYF.

This clonotype was observed many times. This chain connects TRBV20-1 to TRBJ2-1, with unresolved D. The CDR3 covers 12 residues. Trimming took 2 bases from V and 6 from J, leaving 8 bases between them. The germline gives CDR1 DFQATT, CDR2 SNEGSKA (reference sequence). DNA of the CDR3: TGCAGTGCTAGAATAGTGGGCAATGAGCAGTTCTTC. It is translated as CSARIVGNEQFF.

This clonotype was seen repeatedly, ten times or more. The chain carries TRBV30 and TRBJ2-7; unclear D gene. Germline-derived CDR1 and CDR2 are GTSNPN and SVGIG (reference sequence). V lost 4 bases to trimming and J lost 6 bases, with 16 bases between them. The CDR3 extends over 13 amino acids. The CDR3 sequence: CAWNWGSPGEQYF. DNA of the CDR3: TGTGCCTGGAACTGGGGATCCCCGGGCGAGCAGTACTTC.

This clonotype was detected a few times. The V gene is TRBV6-1, the J gene TRBJ2-5, with D maybe TRBD1 (6 bases). The length of the CDR3 is 11 residues. V was clipped by 7 bases and J by 14 bases, with 17 bases between them. The germline V gene encodes CDR1 MNHNS and CDR2 SASEGT. The DNA of the CDR3 is TGTGCCAGCACAAGACAGGCCCTTCGCTACTTC. Translated, it gives CASTRQALRYF.

This clonotype was observed at least ten times. The chain recombines TRBV27 with TRBJ2-3; 13 bases line up with TRBD2. In germline, CDR1 is MNHEY, CDR2 SMNVEV (reference sequence). Trimming at V came to 2 bases and at J to 4 bases, leaving 6 bases not matched to a gene. This CDR3 is built from 17 residues. The CDR3 DNA sequence: TGTGCCAGCAGTTTACCCGGACTAGCGGGAGAGTCAGATACGCAGTATTTT. This translates into CASSLPGLAGESDTQYF.

The chain joins TRBV28 to TRBJ2-7; 8 nucleotides agree with TRBD1. The J segment lost 2 bases and the V segment lost 6 bases, leaving 15 bases of the junction unmatched. Germline-derived CDR1 and CDR2 are MDHEN and SYDVKM. This CDR3 is 17 amino acids long. CDR3: CASSLFPRGRGTYEQYF. In nucleotides, the CDR3 is TGTGCCAGCAGCCTCTTCCCCAGGGGGCGCGGGACCTACGAGCAGTACTTC.

This clonotype was detected many times. The chain couples TRBV3-1 to TRBJ1-4, with D unresolved. Trimming took off 1 base at V and 7 bases at J, with 13 bases between the two ends. The CDR3 totals 15 residues. Per the germline V gene, CDR1 is LGHDT and CDR2 is YNNKEL (reference sequence). In DNA form, the CDR3 reads TGTGCCAGCAGCCAAGGGAGTGGAGGGTCTGAAAAACTGTTTTTT. Translation gives CASSQGSGGSEKLFF. Combining the CDR3 with reference TRBV3-1 and TRBJ1-4 gives the whole variable domain DTAVSQTPKYLVTQMGNDKSIKCEQNLGHDTMYWYKQDSKKFLKIMFSYNNKELIINETVPNRFSPKSPDKAHLNLHINSLELGDSAVYFCASSQGSGGSEKLFFGSGTQLSVL.

There are a few counts of this clonotype. The V and J genes are TRBV7-6 and TRBJ1-3, with D possibly matching TRBD1 (5 bases). The V and J ends lost 3 bases and 0 bases respectively, with 12 bases between them. The CDR3 loop spans 16 amino acids. Germline CDR1 is SGHVS and CDR2 is FNYEAQ. The CDR3 DNA sequence: TGTGCCAGCAGCTTGGGGCCGACTAACTCTGGAAACACCATATATTTT. This encodes CASSLGPTNSGNTIYF.

This clonotype was recorded at least ten times. V and J are TRBV30 and TRBJ2-1; TRBD2 agrees at 16 bases. The CDR3 loop spans 17 amino acids. In germline, CDR1 is GTSNPN, CDR2 SVGIG (reference sequence). Trimming removed 5 bases from V and 4 bases from J; junction bases left unmatched: 8. This CDR3 reads CAWHSGTSGRVYNEQFF. CDR3 coding DNA: TGTGCCTGGCACAGCGGGACTAGCGGGAGGGTGTACAATGAGCAGTTCTTC.

This clonotype was seen a few times. The V and J genes are TRBV7-2 and TRBJ2-3; perhaps TRBD2 as D (7 bases). The CDR3 is 15 amino acids. V lost 3 bases to trimming and J lost 2 bases, with 12 bases between them. Germline V gives CDR1 SGHTA, CDR2 FQGNSA. CDR3 in DNA: TGTGCCAGCAGCTTTCGCGGGGGCCTCACAGATACGCAGTATTTT. This sequence encodes CASSFRGGLTDTQYF.

This chain links TRBV6-5 with TRBJ2-1; the match to TRBD2 covers 9 bases. This CDR3 has 15 residues. The V gene's germline CDR1 is MNHEY and CDR2 SVGAGI. V dropped 2 bases and J dropped 9; count of bases not matched to a gene: 8. CDR3: CASSYTGLAVLEQFF. CDR3 DNA sequence: TGTGCCAGCAGTTACACGGGACTAGCAGTCCTTGAGCAGTTCTTC.

The rearrangement uses TRBV19 and TRBJ1-5; unclear D gene. The CDR3 consists of 15 residues. The germline V and J ends were trimmed by 0 bases and 11 bases, with 17 bases remaining between them. The germline CDR1 and CDR2 sequences are LNHDA and SQIVND (reference sequence). The CDR3 DNA follows: TGTGCCAGTAGTATAGATCAGGAAGCCGCCACGGCCCAGCATTTT. Its protein is CASSIDQEAATAQHF. The full variable domain, in which reference TRBV19 and TRBJ1-5 provide the parts outside the CDR3, is DGGITQSPKYLFRKEGQNVTLSCEQNLNHDAMYWYRQDPGQGLRLIYYSQIVNDFQKGDIAEGYSVSREKKESFPLTVTSAQKNPTAFYLCASSIDQEAATAQHFGDGTRLSIL.

The chain has TRBV7-9 and TRBJ2-7; D is ambiguous. From germline, CDR1 is SEHNR and CDR2 FQNEAQ (reference sequence). The CDR3 is made up of 14 amino acids. V lost 2 bases, J lost 3 bases, and 11 bases lay in between. CDR3: CASSLNGNLYEQYF. The CDR3 DNA reads TGTGCCAGCAGCTTAAATGGGAACCTCTACGAGCAGTACTTC.

The chain recombines TRBV20-1 with TRBJ2-1, with D maybe TRBD2 (5 bases). The end of the DNA is better explained by TRBJ2-7, so the J call may be wrong. The CDR3 length is 14 residues. Germline V gene data show CDR1 as DFQATT and CDR2 as SNEGSKA (reference sequence). CDR3 residues: CSASGGASYNEQYF. The CDR3 nucleotides read TGCAGTGCATCAGGAGGTGCCTCCTACAATGAGCAGTACTTC.

This sequence joins TRBV6-1 and TRBJ1-2, with a possible D match to TRBD1 (6 bases). This CDR3 has 14 amino acids. Trimming cost V 1 base and J 5 bases, with 11 bases left between them. Germline V gene data show CDR1 as MNHNS and CDR2 as SASEGT. The CDR3 DNA is TGTGCCAGCAGTGAAGTCGACAGGAATTATGGCTACACCTTC. This encodes CASSEVDRNYGYTF.

This clonotype was observed at least ten times. V gene TRBV6-1 combines with J gene TRBJ2-3, with TRBD1 as a possible D gene (6 bases). Germline CDR1 reads MNHNS; CDR2 reads SASEGT. V was clipped by 6 bases and J by 6 bases, with 13 bases between them. This CDR3 is built from 13 residues. CDR3: CASSRGPQDTQYF. CDR3 in DNA: TGTGCCAGCAGCAGGGGTCCACAGGATACGCAGTATTTT.

The chain uses TRBV6-5 and TRBJ2-1, with D perhaps matching TRBD2 (6 bases). The CDR3 length is 15 residues. CDR1 is MNHEY and CDR2 is SVGAGI in the germline V gene. V was cut by 2 bases and J by 3 bases, with 11 bases left in between. The CDR3 DNA is TGTGCCAGCAGTTACGGAGGGACCAGCTACAATGAGCAGTTCTTC. Residues: CASSYGGTSYNEQFF.